Listed here are 12 T cell receptor beta chains from one sample, sequenced in a study of Ad26.COV2.S vaccination and SARS-CoV-2 variants. The treatment here: 19 received Ad26.COV2.S at low or high dose, single or two shots; a few received placebo; per-sample allocation not given. The investigators took samples on day 63 after the first vaccine or placebo injection. Here immunoSEQ multiplex PCR was the method, and the copy in TCRdb shows in-frame clones only, minus some. The data show about 680,000 clones, roughly 90% seen once. The specimen comprised peripheral blood, sampled in a trial of Ad26.COV2.S vaccine versus placebo. The receptors stem from a person between 18 and 60 years old who received the Ad26.COV2.S COVID-19 vaccine or a placebo.

This clone was found once. V usage is TRBV5-4 and J usage is TRBJ2-7, with TRBD2 as a possible D gene (6 bases). The CDR3 runs to 13 residues. V lost 2 bases to trimming and J lost 3 bases, with 9 bases between them. Looked up from germline, CDR1 is SGHNT and CDR2 is YYREEE (reference sequence). CDR3 in amino acids: CASSFGGIYEQYF. In DNA form, the CDR3 reads TGTGCCAGCAGCTTTGGGGGGATCTACGAGCAGTACTTC.

The CDR3 sequence is CASSSNGEGRETQYF. In DNA form, the CDR3 reads TGTGCCAGCAGCTCCAACGGAGAGGGGCGGGAGACCCAGTACTTC. This chain uses TRBV3-1 (or the pseudogene TRBV3-2) with TRBJ2-5; D possibly uses TRBD1 or TRBD2 (5 bases each). Trimming stripped 5 bases from V and 5 bases from J, with 18 bases between. The germline CDR1 and CDR2 sequences are LGHDT and YNNKEL (reference sequence). The CDR3 has 15 residues.

A few counts support this clone. This chain joins TRBV6-5 and TRBJ1-5; 7 bases match TRBD1. V gave up 0 bases and J gave up 7 bases; unmatched junction bases: 6. CDR3 size: 15 residues. Looked up from germline, CDR1 is MNHEY and CDR2 is SVGAGI. The CDR3 DNA reads as TGTGCCAGCAGTTACTCCCCAGCCAGGGGGCAGCCCCAGCATTTT. Translated: CASSYSPARGQPQHF.

V usage is TRBV7-2 and J usage is TRBJ2-7, with a weak D call TRBD1 (6 bases). The germline CDR1 and CDR2 sequences are SGHTA and FQGNSA. Deletions cut 3 bases from V and 1 base from J, with 10 bases between. This CDR3 region has 14 residues. For the CDR3, the DNA is TGTGCCAGCAGCTTGAACAGGGTGTCCTACGAGCAGTACTTC. As protein: CASSLNRVSYEQYF.

This rearrangement joins TRBV4-2 to TRBJ2-5; 14 bases align to TRBD2. Germline CDR1 reads LGHNA; CDR2 reads YNFKEQ. V shed 0 bases and J 5 bases; nucleotides not matched to a gene: 8. This CDR3 region has 18 residues. CDR3 DNA: TGTGCCAGCAGCCAAGAACAGGGACTAGCGGGAGATTGGGAGACCCAGTACTTC. This sequence encodes CASSQEQGLAGDWETQYF.

The chain employs TRBV6-5 and TRBJ2-2, with 14 positions matching TRBD2. The V gene's germline CDR1 is MNHEY and CDR2 SVGAGI. The CDR3 loop spans 15 amino acids. The trim removed 6 bases at V and 5 bases at J, leaving 2 bases unmatched. The CDR3 sequence: CASSRLAGGTGELFF. The CDR3 DNA is TGTGCCAGCAGCAGACTAGCGGGAGGGACCGGGGAGCTGTTTTTT.

This rearrangement joins TRBV24-1 to TRBJ2-3; D call uncertain. Germline CDR1 and CDR2: KGHDR and SFDVKD. The V end was cut by 4 bases, the J end by 1 base, with 14 bases between. The CDR3 length is 16 residues. CDR3 in amino acids: CATSDPTQSGTDTQYF. CDR3 bases: TGTGCCACCAGTGACCCGACTCAATCGGGCACAGATACGCAGTATTTT.

The chain recombines TRBV6-2 or TRBV6-3 with TRBJ2-7, with D perhaps matching TRBD2 (6 bases). CDR3 length equals 16 residues. V lost 5 bases and J lost 2, with 19 bases in between. CDR1 is MNHEY, CDR2 SVGEGT, per germline. The CDR3 loop is CASSSLRASVPYEQYF. The CDR3 region has the DNA TGTGCCAGCAGTAGCCTCCGGGCTAGCGTCCCCTACGAGCAGTACTTC.

This sequence joins TRBV10-3 and TRBJ1-6; D perhaps matches TRBD1 (6 bases). This CDR3 has 17 residues. CDR1 and CDR2 from the germline V gene are ENHRY and SYGVKD. V was cut by 7 bases and J by 0 bases, with 16 bases left in between. DNA of the CDR3: TGTGCCATCAACGGGGGCGGGACATCCTCCTATAATTCACCCCTCCACTTT. This encodes CAINGGGTSSYNSPLHF.

This clone has just one count. The genes are TRBV7-2 and TRBJ2-3; TRBD2 is a possible D gene (5 bases). Trimming stripped 0 bases from V and 5 bases from J, with 12 bases between. Germline V gene sequence: CDR1 SGHTA, CDR2 FQGNSA. The CDR3 length is 15 residues. CDR3 in DNA: TGTGCCAGCAGCTTAGCGGGTCCTGCGGGAGATACGCAGTATTTT. Translated, it gives CASSLAGPAGDTQYF.

CDR3 DNA sequence: TGTGCCAGCAGCCAAGGGGAGGCTAATGAAAAACTGTTTTTT. This translates into CASSQGEANEKLFF. This sequence joins TRBV4-2 and TRBJ1-4, with D hard to call. CDR1 is LGHNA and CDR2 is YNFKEQ in the germline V gene. Trimming took off 1 base at V and 3 bases at J, with 6 bases between the two ends. This CDR3 has 14 residues.

This clone was counted a single time. The chain employs TRBV7-2 and TRBJ2-7; 9 bases are shared with TRBD2. V shed 6 bases and J 2 bases; nucleotides not matched to a gene: 8. The CDR3 is 15 residues long. Germline assignment: CDR1 SGHTA and CDR2 FQGNSA. This CDR3 reads CASRYTAGGTYEQYF. Written as DNA, the CDR3 is TGTGCCAGCAGATACACAGCGGGAGGAACCTACGAGCAGTACTTC.